The 10 T cell receptor beta chains below all came from one sample that was sequenced in a study of blood T cell repertoires in COVID-19. The method was immunoSEQ multiplex PCR; TCRdb's version includes in-frame clones alone and lacks a portion of them. This sample has approximately 170,000 clones, with about 83% found just once. Sample: PBMCs or T cells enriched from blood (not recorded which). The receptors originated from a woman aged 50 to 65 in a cohort exposed to, infected with or recovered from COVID-19 (not recorded which).

V usage is TRBV19 and J usage is TRBJ2-5; TRBD1 aligns across 9 bases. Germline V gene sequence: CDR1 LNHDA, CDR2 SQIVND (reference sequence). The CDR3 extends over 14 amino acids. The V gene end was trimmed by 9 bases and the J gene end by 5 bases; junction bases not matched to a gene: 10. The CDR3 loop reads CASAWSTGGETQYF. CDR3 sequence (DNA): TGTGCCAGCGCCTGGTCGACAGGGGGTGAGACCCAGTACTTC.

This rearrangement joins TRBV5-1 to TRBJ2-6; no firm D call. The CDR3 totals 16 residues. Germline V gives CDR1 SGHRS, CDR2 YFSETQ. Trimming took off 0 bases at V and 0 bases at J, with 7 bases between the two ends. Here the CDR3 reads CASSLVSSSGANVLTF. In nucleotides, the CDR3 is TGCGCCAGCAGCTTGGTGTCGAGCTCTGGGGCCAACGTCCTGACTTTC.

This clone was seen a few times. V usage is TRBV6-5 and J usage is TRBJ1-5; TRBD1 aligns across 7 bases. Looked up from germline, CDR1 is MNHEY and CDR2 is SVGAGI. Germline trimming cut 2 bases from V and 7 bases from J; bases unmatched to any gene: 2. This CDR3 has 13 residues. The DNA of the CDR3 is TGTGCCAGCAGTTACCGGACAGGACAGCCCCAGCATTTT. Translating it yields CASSYRTGQPQHF.

V is TRBV24-1 and J is TRBJ2-2, with TRBD2 matching over 7 bases. The J segment lost 4 bases and the V segment lost 3 bases, leaving 7 bases of the junction unmatched. This CDR3 is 16 amino acids long. Germline V lookup: CDR1 KGHDR, CDR2 SFDVKD. CDR3 nucleotide sequence: TGTGCCACCAGTGATCGGCGCGGGAGAGGCACCGGGGAGCTGTTTTTT. It yields the protein CATSDRRGRGTGELFF.

The rearrangement uses TRBV29-1 and TRBJ1-1, with D perhaps matching TRBD1 (6 bases). The CDR3 loop spans 12 amino acids. The germline V and J ends were trimmed by 5 bases and 3 bases, with 10 bases remaining between them. Per germline, CDR1 SQVTM and CDR2 ANQGSEA. This CDR3 is CSVLQGYTEAFF. The CDR3 DNA reads as TGCAGCGTTTTACAGGGTTACACTGAAGCTTTCTTT.

The chain is built from TRBV6-1 and TRBJ1-6; TRBD1 might be the D (5 bases). Germline CDR1 MNHNS, CDR2 SASEGT. V was shortened by 2 bases and J by 2 bases, with 10 bases between the two germline ends. The CDR3 sequence is 16 residues long. This chain's CDR3 is CASSERGRTYNSPLHF. Written as DNA, the CDR3 is TGTGCCAGCAGTGAAAGGGGCCGGACCTATAATTCACCCCTCCACTTT.

At least ten counts were recorded for this clone. V is TRBV4-2 and J is TRBJ2-7; 13 nucleotides line up with TRBD2. V lost 3 bases to trimming and J lost 6 bases; unmatched junction nucleotides: 8. The CDR3 contains 16 residues. Per the germline V gene, CDR1 is LGHNA and CDR2 is YNFKEQ. DNA of the CDR3: TGTGCCAGCAGCCAGAAGGGGACTAGCGGGATTCTCGAGCAGTACTTC. This translates into CASSQKGTSGILEQYF.

This sequence joins TRBV12-3 or TRBV12-4 and TRBJ2-7, with D perhaps matching TRBD1 (6 bases). This CDR3 region has 13 residues. Trimming removed 4 bases at V and 3 bases at J, with 10 bases between. The CDR3 sequence is CASSSPQGYEQYF. The CDR3 DNA reads as TGTGCCAGCAGTTCCCCACAGGGCTACGAGCAGTACTTC.

This chain links TRBV2 with TRBJ1-1; 7 bases line up with TRBD1. Looked up from germline, CDR1 is SNHLY and CDR2 is FYNNEI. CDR3 length: 13 amino acids. J was trimmed by 0 bases and V by 9 bases; bases with no gene match: 4. The CDR3 region has the DNA TGTGCCAGTTCGGGACAGCTGAACACTGAAGCTTTCTTT. The encoded protein is CASSGQLNTEAFF.

This clone showed up just a few times. The chain is built from TRBV5-8 and TRBJ2-2; a possible D gene is TRBD1 (5 bases). Germline-derived CDR1 and CDR2 are SGHTS and YDEGEE. The CDR3 runs to 14 residues. Trimming shortened V by 5 bases and J by 1 base, and 9 bases separated the two germline ends. The DNA of the CDR3 is TGTGCCAGCAGACCAACAGGGAACACCGGGGAGCTGTTTTTT. As protein: CASRPTGNTGELFF.